This T cell receptor beta chain is from a study of blood T cell repertoires in COVID-19. The table came from immunoSEQ multiplex PCR; TCRdb's copy has only in-frame clones and leaves some out. The data contain approximately 240,000 clones, 87% of them singletons. What was sequenced was peripheral blood. The TCR originated in a young woman who had recovered from COVID-19.

The CDR3 sequence: CASSLVGGRETQYF. The CDR3 DNA reads TGTGCCAGCAGCTTAGTGGGGGGGCGAGAGACCCAGTACTTC. The rearrangement uses TRBV7-7 and TRBJ2-5, with D perhaps matching TRBD2 (7 bases). Germline CDR1 reads SSHAT; CDR2 reads FNYEAQ (reference sequence). V dropped 1 base and J dropped 4 bases, with 10 bases sitting between them. The CDR3 contains 14 residues.